The present T cell receptor beta chain was sequenced within a study of blood T cell repertoires in COVID-19. Whole-study context: Samples representing acute and convalescent COVID-19 were sourced from the United States, Italy and Spain. T cells, B-cell-depleted T cells, or PBMCs supplied cDNA or gDNA.

This clone was seen a handful of times. Trimming took 4 bases from V and 7 from J, leaving 10 bases between them. There are 11 residues in the CDR3. The germline CDR1 and CDR2 sequences are DFQATT and SNEGSKA (reference sequence). Sequenced by immunoSEQ multiplex PCR; TCRdb stores in-frame clones only, minus some. This table has roughly 120,000 clones, 70% to 90% appearing once. Sequencing used peripheral blood. The gene calls are TRBV20-1 and TRBJ1-2; D is unresolved. The receptor was isolated from a woman aged 50 to 65 with active or convalescent COVID-19. CDR3 bases: TGCAGTGCTACCAGAGGTAGTGGCTACACCTTC. Translated, it gives CSATRGSGYTF.